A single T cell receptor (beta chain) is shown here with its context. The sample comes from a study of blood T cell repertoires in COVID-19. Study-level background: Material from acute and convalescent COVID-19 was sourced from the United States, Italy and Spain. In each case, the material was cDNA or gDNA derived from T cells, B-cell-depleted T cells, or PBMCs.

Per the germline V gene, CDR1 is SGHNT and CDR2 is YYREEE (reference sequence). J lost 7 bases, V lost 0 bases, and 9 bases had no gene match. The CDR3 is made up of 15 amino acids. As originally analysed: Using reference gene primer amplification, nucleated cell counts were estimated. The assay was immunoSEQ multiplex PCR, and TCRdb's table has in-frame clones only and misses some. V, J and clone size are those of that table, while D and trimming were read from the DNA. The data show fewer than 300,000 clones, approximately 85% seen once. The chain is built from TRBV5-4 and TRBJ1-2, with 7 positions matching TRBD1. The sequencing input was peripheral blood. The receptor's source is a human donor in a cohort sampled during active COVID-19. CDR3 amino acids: CASSLDEGALAGYTF. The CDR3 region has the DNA TGTGCCAGCAGCTTGGATGAGGGGGCGCTTGCTGGCTACACCTTC.